This T cell receptor (beta chain) originates from a study of Ad26.COV2.S vaccination and SARS-CoV-2 variants. Treatment: roughly 18 received Ad26.COV2.S at low or high dose, single or two shots; five or six received placebo; per-sample allocation not given. The samples date from day 63 after the first vaccine or placebo injection. Trimming removed 3 bases from V and 2 bases from J; junction bases left unmatched: 6. Germline V CDR1 and CDR2: LGHDT, YNNKEL (reference sequence). The CDR3 has 16 amino acids. TCRdb's copy holds only in-frame clones and misses some; the assay was immunoSEQ multiplex PCR. The sample carries hundreds of thousands of clones, 92% recorded once.

This receptor was obtained from a person between 18 and 59 years old who received the Ad26.COV2.S COVID-19 vaccine or a placebo. This sequence joins TRBV3-1 (or the pseudogene TRBV3-2) and TRBJ2-1, with TRBD2 identical over 8 bases. The sample in question was peripheral blood, obtained in a trial of Ad26.COV2.S vaccine versus placebo. Written as DNA, the CDR3 is TGTGCCAGCAGCCAGCCGGGAGCGGGGGCCTACAATGAGCAGTTCTTC. Translating it yields CASSQPGAGAYNEQFF.